These 13 T cell receptor beta chains were all obtained from the same sample, sequenced in a study of blood T cell repertoires in COVID-19. This table comes from immunoSEQ multiplex PCR, and its TCRdb copy is limited to in-frame clones, with some not included. The table has some 310,000 clones, roughly 90% seen once; the top ten hold 2.5% to 3.5%. Sequencing used peripheral blood. The receptors derive from a woman in her 30s with COVID-19, enrolled during active disease.

The rearrangement uses TRBV6-5 and TRBJ2-3; 9 bases agree with TRBD1. The germline CDR1 and CDR2 sequences are MNHEY and SVGAGI. With V trimmed by 6 bases and J by 2 bases, 6 bases remained unmatched. The CDR3 spans 15 residues. The CDR3 here is CASRPGQGYTDTQYF. The CDR3 DNA reads as TGTGCCAGCAGGCCAGGACAGGGGTACACAGATACGCAGTATTTT.

V gene TRBV6-1 combines with J gene TRBJ1-4, with TRBD1 matching 11 bases. Germline lookup yields CDR1 MNHNS and CDR2 SASEGT. CDR3 size: 16 residues. The V gene end was trimmed by 2 bases and the J gene end by 8 bases; junction bases not matched to a gene: 7. CDR3 DNA sequence: TGTGCCAGCAGTGAATTGCCCGGGACAGGGGGAGAAAAACTGTTTTTT. This encodes CASSELPGTGGEKLFF.

The J gene is TRBJ1-1, the V gene TRBV20-1, with D unclear. Deletions cut 7 bases from V and 1 base from J, with 7 bases between. This CDR3 has 11 amino acids. Looked up from germline, CDR1 is DFQATT and CDR2 is SNEGSKA (reference sequence). The CDR3 loop reads CSGVPNTEAFF. The CDR3 DNA reads as TGCAGTGGCGTACCGAACACTGAAGCTTTCTTT.

The chain joins TRBV28 to TRBJ2-1; TRBD2 aligns across 7 bases. CDR1 is MDHEN and CDR2 is SYDVKM in the germline V gene. With V trimmed by 6 bases and J by 6 bases, 8 bases remained unmatched. The CDR3 extends over 14 amino acids. The CDR3 protein is CASRGLVRGNEQFF. CDR3 DNA: TGTGCCAGCAGAGGACTAGTTAGGGGCAATGAGCAGTTCTTC.

The V gene is TRBV11-2, the J gene TRBJ1-6, with 8 bases lining up with TRBD1. The junction had 4 bases not matched to a gene; V was cut back by 0 bases and J by 0 bases. The germline CDR1 and CDR2 sequences are SGHAT and FQNNGV. This CDR3 has 18 amino acids. The CDR3: CASSLDRGLSSYNSPLHF. CDR3 in DNA: TGTGCCAGCAGCTTAGACAGGGGGCTGAGCTCCTATAATTCACCCCTCCACTTT.

V usage is TRBV18 and J usage is TRBJ2-7; D possibly corresponds to TRBD1 (5 bases). The CDR3 runs 14 residues. Germline V gene sequence: CDR1 KGHSH, CDR2 LQKENI. V was cut by 3 bases and J by 2 bases, with 11 bases left in between. The DNA of the CDR3 is TGTGCCAGCTCACCGTCGACAGCCACCTACGAGCAGTACTTC. This encodes CASSPSTATYEQYF.

V is TRBV11-1 and J is TRBJ1-1; TRBD1 agrees at 7 bases. From germline, CDR1 is SGHAT and CDR2 FQDESV (reference sequence). This CDR3 is 14 amino acids long. V lost 1 base, J lost 4 bases, and 3 bases stayed unmatched. In nucleotides, the CDR3 is TGTGCCAGCAGCTTAGTAGAGGGGGCCACTGAAGCTTTCTTT. Encoded protein: CASSLVEGATEAFF. The full variable domain, its missing parts supplied by reference TRBV11-1 and TRBJ1-1, is EAEVAQSPRYKITEKSQAVAFWCDPISGHATLYWYRQILGQGPELLVQFQDESVVDDSQLPKDRFSAERLKGVDSTLKIQPAELGDSAMYLCASSLVEGATEAFFGQGTRLTVV.

The genes are TRBV6-1 and TRBJ1-3; D is ambiguous. CDR3 size: 18 residues. Per germline, CDR1 MNHNS and CDR2 SASEGT. V was shortened by 4 bases and J by 0 bases, with 19 bases between the two germline ends. This chain's CDR3 is CASSGPEGGRFSGNTIYF. CDR3 sequence (DNA): TGTGCCAGCAGTGGCCCTGAAGGCGGTAGATTCTCTGGAAACACCATATATTTT.

The chain has TRBV27 and TRBJ1-6; no definite D call. V was shortened by 6 bases and J by 10 bases, with 16 bases between the two germline ends. Per germline, CDR1 MNHEY and CDR2 SMNVEV (reference sequence). The CDR3 spans 14 residues. CDR3 sequence: CASRGGLLVSPLHF. For the CDR3, the DNA is TGTGCCAGCAGAGGCGGACTCTTGGTCTCACCCCTCCACTTT.

V gene TRBV19 combines with J gene TRBJ1-1, with D possibly TRBD1 on 6 matching bases. This CDR3 comprises 11 residues. The germline gives CDR1 LNHDA, CDR2 SQIVND (reference sequence). Trimming stripped 7 bases from V and 7 bases from J, with 10 bases between. The CDR3, as DNA: TGTGCCAGTACCGAGGACAGTGAAGCTTTCTTT. Amino acids: CASTEDSEAFF.

The V gene is TRBV2, the J gene TRBJ2-4; D is unclear. From germline, CDR1 is SNHLY and CDR2 FYNNEI. There are 14 residues in the CDR3. The V gene lost 7 bases and the J gene lost 0 bases, with 10 bases spanning the gap. The DNA for the CDR3 is TGTGCCAGCACCGAGGAGCTAGCCAAAAACATTCAGTACTTC. Amino acid sequence: CASTEELAKNIQYF.

DNA for the CDR3: TGTGCCAGCAGCCCCCGACCCACAGGGAAGGATGGCTACACCTTC. Translation gives CASSPRPTGKDGYTF. The chain recombines TRBV9 with TRBJ1-2; possibly TRBD1 for D (6 bases). V lost 4 bases to trimming and J lost 6 bases, with 19 bases between them. The CDR3 covers 15 residues. Germline V lookup: CDR1 SGDLS, CDR2 YYNGEE.

V and J are TRBV27 and TRBJ1-1, with no clear D. Germline loops: CDR1 MNHEY, CDR2 SMNVEV (reference sequence). V was trimmed by 2 bases and J by 5 bases, leaving 9 bases between them. This CDR3 has 13 amino acids. CDR3 DNA sequence: TGTGCCAGCAGTTTAGCCCTGAGGACTGAAGCTTTCTTT. It translates to CASSLALRTEAFF.